This T cell receptor (beta chain) was sequenced during a study of cytomegalovirus exposure and HLA in healthy donors. Overall study: Of roughly 400 genotyped donors, 80% to 85% grouped in the Caucasian-associated ancestry cluster. The study's findings and limits: Later work associated around 18,000 TCR beta sequences with HLA alleles at 0.05 false discovery rate. Donors belonging to an Asian-associated ancestry cluster reportedly showed fewer N-insertions in productive TCRs than the approximately 670-donor mean, according to what a later analysis found. Common viral pathogens seemed, in a later analysis, to connect with several of the most significant clusters.

Trimming at V came to 2 bases and at J to 0 bases, leaving 7 bases not matched to a gene. The length of the CDR3 is 18 residues. In germline, CDR1 is SGHVS, CDR2 FQNEAQ. This clone has just a few counts. Its antigen remains unknown. Primers for the PCR totalled 60 Vbeta and 13 Jbeta. Profiled with immunoSEQ multiplex PCR; TCRdb holds only in-frame clones, not every one. This table holds over 100,000 clones, around 80% found once. Sequenced: PBMCs. The clonotype originates from a young man in good health and CMV-seronegative. V is TRBV7-8 and J is TRBJ2-6; 7 nucleotides align to TRBD1. The CDR3 sequence: CASSLSPGQLSGANVLTF. The CDR3 DNA reads as TGTGCCAGCAGCTTATCGCCGGGACAGCTCTCTGGGGCCAACGTCCTGACTTTC.